Listed below are T cell receptor beta chains from one sample, sequenced in a study of T-cell reconstitution after alpha-beta-depleted transplantation in children. TCRdb recomputed calls from the PCR reads with MiXCR, one row per CDR3 protein. Among over 400,000 distinct CDR3 sequences listed, over 40% were seen once. Sequences were derived from PBMCs, sampled before TCRalphabeta/CD19-depleted stem cell transplant. Receptors were obtained from a girl aged 2 to 10 with aplastic anemia, due to receive a stem cell transplant. Both conserved end residues are part of each CDR3. D genes are given only for firm matches. A clone size is listed for some rows: how often the clone was seen (once, few, many), or a class if it is expanded.

CASSYSNAGGSETQYF TGTGCCAGCAGTTACTCGAATGCGGGAGGTTCAGAGACCCAGTACTTC TRBD2 TRBV6-5 NA TRBJ2-5
CASSRGQGATETQYF TGCGCCAGCAGCAGGGGACAGGGGGCCACAGAGACCCAGTACTTC TRBD1 TRBV5-1 NA TRBJ2-5
CASSPWTGTSVNEQFF TGTGCCAGCAGCCCATGGACCGGGACTAGCGTCAATGAGCAGTTCTTC TRBD2 TRBV9 few TRBJ2-1
CASTPKTSGDYEQYF TGCGCCAGCACCCCAAAGACTAGCGGGGACTACGAGCAGTACTTC TRBD2 TRBV5-1 NA TRBJ2-7
CASSNMGSLITDTQYF TGTGCCAGCAGCAACATGGGCTCCCTCATCACAGATACGCAGTATTTT NA TRBV7-3 few TRBJ2-3
CASSSLIASGANVLTF TGCGCCAGCAGCTCTCTAATAGCCTCTGGGGCCAACGTCCTGACTTTC NA TRBV5-1 many TRBJ2-6
CSCFRGRGSNQPQHF TGCAGTTGTTTTAGGGGGAGAGGGAGCAATCAGCCCCAGCATTTT NA TRBV20-1 NA TRBJ1-5
CSVEGDRDRGPWETQYF TGCAGCGTTGAAGGCGACCGGGACAGGGGCCCTTGGGAGACCCAGTACTTC TRBD1 TRBV29-1 NA TRBJ2-5
CASSEESTGMGTQYF TGTGCCAGCAGTGAAGAATCGACAGGCATGGGGACCCAGTACTTC NA TRBV2 NA TRBJ2-5
CASSLEGQGNSPLHF TGCGCCAGCAGCCTGGAGGGACAGGGTAATTCACCCCTCCACTTT TRBD1 TRBV5-1 NA TRBJ1-6
CASSLLPTALTNTGELFF TGTGCCAGCAGCTTGCTCCCGACCGCCTTGACGAACACCGGGGAGCTGTTTTTT NA TRBV5-5 many TRBJ2-2
CSARPGSSLTNEQFF TGCAGTGCTAGACCGGGGAGCTCTTTGACCAATGAGCAGTTCTTC NA TRBV20-1 many TRBJ2-1
CASSGGTSGSCLADTQYF TGTGCCAGCAGTGGCGGGACTAGCGGGAGTTGCTTGGCAGATACGCAGTATTTT TRBD2 TRBV6-4 NA TRBJ2-3
CASSYRPSTDTQYF TGTGCCAGCAGTTACAGACCGTCCACAGATACGCAGTATTTT NA TRBV6-5 NA TRBJ2-3
CAVAASGSPTHYEQYF TGTGCTGTAGCTGCTAGCGGGTCCCCAACGCACTACGAGCAGTACTTC TRBD2 TRBV30 NA TRBJ2-7
CASSLDRGAEAFF TGTGCCAGCAGCTTAGACAGGGGAGCTGAAGCTTTCTTT TRBD1 TRBV11-1 once TRBJ1-1
CASRTGQGPDEQYF TGTGCCAGCAGGACCGGACAGGGACCGGACGAGCAGTACTTC TRBD1 TRBV12-3/TRBV12-4 many TRBJ2-7
CASSLGAGGYYNEQFF TGTGCCAGCAGTTTAGGGGCGGGAGGGTACTACAATGAGCAGTTCTTC TRBD2 TRBV27 NA TRBJ2-1
CASSLLKSAVANYGYTF TGTGCCAGCAGCTTATTAAAAAGCGCGGTTGCTAACTATGGCTACACCTTC NA TRBV11-2 few TRBJ1-2
CASSIRAGVELYF TGTGCCAGTAGTATTAGGGCGGGAGTCGAGCTGTACTTC TRBD2 TRBV19 NA TRBJ2-7
CASSHRANAYTF TGTGCCAGCAGTCACAGAGCCAATGCCTACACCTTC NA TRBV6-2/TRBV6-3 NA TRBJ1-2
CASSSASGNTGELFF TGTGCCAGCAGCTCGGCTAGCGGAAACACCGGGGAGCTGTTTTTT TRBD2 TRBV7-6 NA TRBJ2-2
CASSLASGRDTQYF TGTGCCAGCAGCTTGGCTAGCGGGAGGGATACGCAGTATTTT TRBD2 TRBV7-2 many TRBJ2-3
CSARRFGVQAYEQYF TGCAGTGCTAGACGATTCGGGGTCCAAGCCTACGAGCAGTACTTC NA TRBV20-1 NA TRBJ2-7
CSVVVGHEQYF TGCAGCGTTGTGGTTGGTCACGAGCAGTACTTC NA TRBV29-1 NA TRBJ2-7
CASSLSSNQPQHF TGTGCCAGCAGCCTAAGCAGCAATCAGCCCCAGCATTTT NA TRBV12-3/TRBV12-4 many TRBJ1-5